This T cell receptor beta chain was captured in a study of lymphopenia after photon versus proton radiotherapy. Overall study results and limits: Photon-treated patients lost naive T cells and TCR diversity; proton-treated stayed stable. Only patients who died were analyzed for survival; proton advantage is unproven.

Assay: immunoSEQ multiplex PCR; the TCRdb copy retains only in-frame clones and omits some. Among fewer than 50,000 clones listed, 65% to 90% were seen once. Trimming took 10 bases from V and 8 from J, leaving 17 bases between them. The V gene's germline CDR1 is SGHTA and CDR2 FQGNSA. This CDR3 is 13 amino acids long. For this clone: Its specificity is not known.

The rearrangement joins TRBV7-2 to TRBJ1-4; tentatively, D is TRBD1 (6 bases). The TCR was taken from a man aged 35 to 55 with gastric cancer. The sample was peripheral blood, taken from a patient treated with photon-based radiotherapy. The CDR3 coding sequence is TGTGCCATCCGGGCAGGGGCCAGGGAAAAACTGTTTTTT. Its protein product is CAIRAGAREKLFF.